The T cell receptor (beta chain) under discussion was sequenced for a study of T cell repertoires in cytomegalovirus infection (dated by TCRdb to the late 2010s). About the study as a whole: The HLA type of each donor mattered for the analysis, because public TCR beta signatures pointed to carriage of CMV infection along with the matching HLA type.

The CDR3 sequence holds 14 residues, the cysteine and phenylalanine included. Only the CDR3 region is kept as DNA, spanning 42 bases read in frame from base 1. V drops 5 bases and J drops 0 bases, leaving 8 bases in between. CDR1 and CDR2, looked up from the germline V gene (reference sequence), are SEHNR and FQNEAQ. TCRdb shows the sequencer as Illumina HiSeq 1500. TCRdb redid the processing of the public reads, applying fastp at Q25 and MiXCR, and retained in-frame beta chains. Entries are consolidated by CDR3 protein sequence, retaining the most common genes and DNA. The sample table lists roughly 720,000 distinct CDR3 sequences, approximately 40% of them with a count of one. The leading ten clones occupy under 3.5% of the sample. This clonotype has just a few counts. No cognate antigen has been identified for it. No base quality information exists; no much larger clone differs at one position. Overall study outcomes, separate from this receptor: Cumulative frequency of public TCR beta family members discriminated carriers of CMV infection plus the relevant HLA type in this cohort and an independent approximately 400-donor cohort. In the ex vivo response, HLA-C-restricted CMV-specific TCR beta clonotypes were dominant, and in two of eight donors the single most frequent clonotype came from this HLA-C-restricted group.

The specimen sequenced was PBMCs. This TCR came from a human donor in good health (CMV status not recorded). Some clones in this sample may be carry-over from other donors' samples. The chain uses TRBV7-9 and TRBJ1-5; the D segment could be TRBD1, given 5 matching bases. CDR3 reads: CASSPGDSNQPQHF. The sequenced DNA: TGTGCCAGCAGCCCGGGGGATAGCAATCAGCCCCAGCATTTT.